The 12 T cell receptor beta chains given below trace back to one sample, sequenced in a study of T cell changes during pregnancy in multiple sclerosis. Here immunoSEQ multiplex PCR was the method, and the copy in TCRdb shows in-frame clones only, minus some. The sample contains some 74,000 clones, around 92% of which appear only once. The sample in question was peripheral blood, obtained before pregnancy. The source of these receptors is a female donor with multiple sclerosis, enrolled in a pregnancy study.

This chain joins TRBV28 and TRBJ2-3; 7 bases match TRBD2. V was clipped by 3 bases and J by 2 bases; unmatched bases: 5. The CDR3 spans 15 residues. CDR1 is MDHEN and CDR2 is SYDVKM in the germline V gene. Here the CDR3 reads CASSFLADPTDTQYF. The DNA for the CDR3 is TGTGCCAGCAGTTTCCTAGCGGACCCCACAGATACGCAGTATTTT.

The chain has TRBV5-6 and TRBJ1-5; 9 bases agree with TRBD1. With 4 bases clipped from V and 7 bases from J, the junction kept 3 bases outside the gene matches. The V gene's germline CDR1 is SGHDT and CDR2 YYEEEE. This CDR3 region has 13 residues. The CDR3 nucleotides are TGTGCCAGCAGCGTACAGGGGGCCCAGCCCCAGCATTTT. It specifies CASSVQGAQPQHF.

CDR3 region: CASSPYRGAYNEQFF. The DNA of the CDR3 is TGTGCCAGCAGCCCGTACAGGGGCGCCTACAATGAGCAGTTCTTC. The V gene is TRBV14, the J gene TRBJ2-1, with 7 bases matching TRBD1. V dropped 4 bases and J dropped 2; count of bases not matched to a gene: 5. Per the germline V gene, CDR1 is SGHDN and CDR2 is FVKESK. CDR3 length equals 15 residues.

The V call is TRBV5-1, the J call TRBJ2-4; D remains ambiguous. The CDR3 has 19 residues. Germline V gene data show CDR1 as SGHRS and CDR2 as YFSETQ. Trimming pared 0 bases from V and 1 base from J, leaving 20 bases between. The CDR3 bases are TGCGCCAGCAGCTTGGGACGAATAATCATCCCCGGGGCCAAAAACATTCAGTACTTC. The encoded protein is CASSLGRIIIPGAKNIQYF.

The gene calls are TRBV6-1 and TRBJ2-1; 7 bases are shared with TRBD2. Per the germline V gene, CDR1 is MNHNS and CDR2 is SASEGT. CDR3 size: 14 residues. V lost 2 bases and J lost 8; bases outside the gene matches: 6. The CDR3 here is CASSESGRGYEQFF. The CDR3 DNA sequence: TGTGCCAGCAGTGAAAGTGGGAGGGGCTATGAGCAGTTCTTC.

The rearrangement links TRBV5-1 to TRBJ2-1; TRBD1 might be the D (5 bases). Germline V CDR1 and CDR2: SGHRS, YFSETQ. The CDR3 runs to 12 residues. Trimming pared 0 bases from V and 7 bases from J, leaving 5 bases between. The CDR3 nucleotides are TGCGCCAGCAGCTTGGAGGGGAATGAGCAGTTCTTC. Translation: CASSLEGNEQFF.

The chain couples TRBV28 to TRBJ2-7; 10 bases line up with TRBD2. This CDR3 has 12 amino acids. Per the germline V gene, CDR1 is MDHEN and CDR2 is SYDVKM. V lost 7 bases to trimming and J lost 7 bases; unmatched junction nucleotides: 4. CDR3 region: CASTSGSREQYF. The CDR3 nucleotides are TGTGCCAGCACTAGCGGGAGTCGGGAGCAGTACTTC.

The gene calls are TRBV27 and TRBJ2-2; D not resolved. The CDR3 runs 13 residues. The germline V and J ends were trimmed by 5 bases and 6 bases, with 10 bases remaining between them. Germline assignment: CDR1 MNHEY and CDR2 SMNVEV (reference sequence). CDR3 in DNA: TGTGCCAGCAGTCTCTGGAGCGCCGGGGAGCTGTTTTTT. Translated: CASSLWSAGELFF.

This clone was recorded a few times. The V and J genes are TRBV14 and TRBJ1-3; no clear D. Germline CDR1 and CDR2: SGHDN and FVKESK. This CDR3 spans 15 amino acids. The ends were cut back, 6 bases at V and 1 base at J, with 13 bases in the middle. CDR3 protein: CASSDGARSGNTIYF. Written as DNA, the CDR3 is TGTGCCAGCAGTGACGGAGCCCGATCTGGAAACACCATATATTTT.

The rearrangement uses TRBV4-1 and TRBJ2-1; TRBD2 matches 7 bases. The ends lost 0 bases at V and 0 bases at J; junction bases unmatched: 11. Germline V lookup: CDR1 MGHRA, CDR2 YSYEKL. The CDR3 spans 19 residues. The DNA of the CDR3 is TGCGCCAGCAGCCAAGAGATCCTAGCGGAATATAGCTCCTACAATGAGCAGTTCTTC. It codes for CASSQEILAEYSSYNEQFF.

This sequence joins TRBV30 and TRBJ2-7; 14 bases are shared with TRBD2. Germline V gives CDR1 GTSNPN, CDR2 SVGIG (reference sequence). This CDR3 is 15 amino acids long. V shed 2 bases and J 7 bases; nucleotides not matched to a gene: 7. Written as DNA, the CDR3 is TGTGCCTGGAGTCGTCCGGGACTAGCGGGAGATGAGCAGTACTTC. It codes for CAWSRPGLAGDEQYF.

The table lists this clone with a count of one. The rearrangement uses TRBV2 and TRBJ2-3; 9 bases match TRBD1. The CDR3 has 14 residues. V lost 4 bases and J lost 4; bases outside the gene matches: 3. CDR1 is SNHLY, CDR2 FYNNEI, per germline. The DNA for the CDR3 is TGTGCCAGCAGTGTACAGGGGGCTTCAGATACGCAGTATTTT. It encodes CASSVQGASDTQYF. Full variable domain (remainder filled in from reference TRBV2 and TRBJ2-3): EPEVTQTPSHQVTQMGQEVILRCVPISNHLYFYWYRQILGQKVEFLVSFYNNEISEKSEIFDDQFSVERPDGSNFTLKIRSTKLEDSAMYFCASSVQGASDTQYFGPGTRLTVL.